This T cell receptor (beta chain) was sequenced for a study of blood T cells in healthy people across ages. Germline lookup yields CDR1 DFQATT and CDR2 SNEGSKA (reference sequence). This CDR3 has 13 residues. A second PCR of 7 to 11 cycles used a sample-barcoded 5' primer and a J-beta primer mix. MiXCR, run by TCRdb on the 5' RACE reads, gives a single entry per CDR3 protein. The table shows roughly 1,300,000 distinct CDR3 sequences, with approximately 59% occurring only once. Of note for this clonotype: A junction boundary mismatches the germline segment, possibly from a read error.

The sequenced sample consisted of blood. The TCR originated in a man younger than 35 in good health. The chain combines TRBV20-1 with TRBJ2-3; D call uncertain. CDR3 coding DNA: TGTAGTGCCCCGAGGATGAGCACAGATACGCAGTATTTT. This codes for CSAPRMSTDTQYF.